This T cell receptor (beta chain) was observed in a study of glioma-infiltrating T cells after dendritic cell vaccination. Background on the study: Dendritic cell vaccination trial patients had either newly diagnosed or recurrent glioblastoma.

Blood PBMC samples: pre-vaccination, two weeks post third vaccination, and at tumor progression. Primers: 60 V beta forward and 13 J beta reverse. The method was immunoSEQ multiplex PCR; TCRdb's version includes in-frame clones alone and lacks a portion of them. The sample records almost 65,000 clones, about 81% being singletons. Sample: blood, taken before dendritic cell vaccination. The sequence derives from a human donor with glioblastoma.

The CDR3 nucleotides read TGTGCCAGCAGCTACGGGACAGGCGGGCGGGAAGCTTTCTTT. This codes for CASSYGTGGREAFF. V and J are TRBV5-6 and TRBJ1-1, with 8 bases matching TRBD1. The CDR3 is 14 amino acids. CDR1 is SGHDT and CDR2 is YYEEEE in the germline V gene. With V trimmed by 3 bases and J by 8 bases, 9 bases remained unmatched.